Below are 6 T cell receptor beta chains sequenced from a single sample in a study of blood T cell repertoires in COVID-19. Sequencing used immunoSEQ multiplex PCR; TCRdb keeps in-frame clones, though not all of them. The table has approximately 270,000 clones, about nine tenths seen once. Sequencing input: peripheral blood. These receptors were taken from a man over 45 with acute or convalescent COVID-19.

The chain employs TRBV14 and TRBJ1-6, with D possibly being TRBD1 (6 bases). The CDR3 runs to 15 residues. V was shortened by 6 bases and J by 6 bases, with 15 bases between the two germline ends. Germline V gene sequence: CDR1 SGHDN, CDR2 FVKESK. The CDR3 nucleotides are TGTGCCAGCAGATTAGATCACAGGGCTAATTCACCCCTCCACTTT. Translating it yields CASRLDHRANSPLHF.

This sequence joins TRBV9 and TRBJ1-2, with D unclear. This CDR3 is built from 13 residues. Germline V lookup: CDR1 SGDLS, CDR2 YYNGEE. V was cut by 4 bases and J by 2 bases, with 9 bases left in between. The CDR3 loop is CASSLDLNYGYTF. The CDR3 bases are TGTGCCAGCAGCCTCGACTTAAACTATGGCTACACCTTC. Full variable domain (rest looked up from reference TRBV9 and TRBJ1-2): DSGVTQTPKHLITATGQRVTLRCSPRSGDLSVYWYQQSLDQGLQFLIQYYNGEERAKGNILERFSAQQFPDLHSELNLSSLELGDSALYFCASSLDLNYGYTFGSGTRLTVV.

CDR3 DNA: TGCGCCAGCAGCCTGGACAGGGACCAGCCCCAGCATTTT. This translates into CASSLDRDQPQHF. This rearrangement joins TRBV4-1 to TRBJ1-5, with 8 positions matching TRBD1. Germline V gene sequence: CDR1 MGHRA, CDR2 YSYEKL. Trimming cost V 4 bases and J 7 bases; bases outside gene matches: 3. This CDR3 has 13 amino acids.

This clone has more than one count but fewer than ten. The chain couples TRBV19 to TRBJ2-1; possibly TRBD2 for D (6 bases). V dropped 6 bases and J dropped 3 bases, with 12 bases sitting between them. In germline, CDR1 is LNHDA, CDR2 SQIVND (reference sequence). The CDR3 is made up of 14 amino acids. CDR3 nucleotides: TGTGCCAGTAGCCCCGTGGAGGGCTACAATGAGCAGTTCTTC. Its translation: CASSPVEGYNEQFF.

With regard to this clone: The sample contains more than one DNA sequence encoding this CDR3. The chain links TRBV3-1 (or the pseudogene TRBV3-2) to TRBJ2-3; the match to TRBD1 covers 12 bases. Germline assignment: CDR1 LGHDT and CDR2 YNNKEL (reference sequence). Trimming cost V 4 bases and J 6 bases; bases outside gene matches: 5. The CDR3 spans 15 residues. CDR3 sequence: CASSPGTGGIDTQYF. CDR3 coding DNA: TGTGCCAGCAGCCCCGGGACAGGGGGCATTGATACGCAGTATTTT.

The chain is built from TRBV7-2 and TRBJ1-5, with TRBD1 identical over 7 bases. The CDR3 has 15 residues. Germline V gives CDR1 SGHTA, CDR2 FQGNSA. The junction had 8 bases not matched to a gene; V was cut back by 6 bases and J by 3 bases. The CDR3 is CASSAGTAPNQPQHF. The CDR3 nucleotides read TGTGCCAGCAGTGCGGGGACAGCCCCCAATCAGCCCCAGCATTTT.